One sample yielded the 5 T cell receptor beta chains listed below, sequenced in a study of blood T cell repertoires in COVID-19 (dated by TCRdb to the early 2020s). Library preparation employed the immunoSEQ multiplex PCR assay. The table comes from immuneACCESS by way of TCRdb, which keeps in-frame sequences with V and J called. Part of the clones is missing from these tables; in studies checked, under half for an unresolved V gene and the rest for unknown reasons. Across this sample there are about 70,000 clones, with 75% to 90% seen only once. The top ten clones comprise just over 5% of the sample. The sequenced material came from peripheral blood. These receptors originate from a man older than 75 with acute or convalescent COVID-19.

V and J are TRBV12-5 and TRBJ1-6; D may be TRBD1 (6 bases). The germline V gene has CDR1 LGHNT and CDR2 FRNRAP. With 3 bases removed from V and 8 bases from J, the gap between germline ends came to 11 bases. The CDR3 loop spans 14 amino acids. DNA of the CDR3: TGTGCTAGTGGTTTTGGTTCAGGGGATTCACCCCTCCACTTT. It codes for CASGFGSGDSPLHF.

The chain carries TRBV28 and TRBJ2-1, with a tentative D call TRBD1 (5 bases). With 7 bases removed from V and 7 bases from J, the gap between germline ends came to 11 bases. CDR3 length: 12 residues. Germline CDR1 and CDR2: MDHEN and SYDVKM. The CDR3 DNA sequence: TGTGCCAGCATGGAAGGGGATAATGAGCAGTTCTTC. Translation: CASMEGDNEQFF.

J is TRBJ2-5 and V is TRBV6-2 or TRBV6-3; 8 bases fit TRBD1. Germline V gene sequence: CDR1 MNHEY, CDR2 SVGEGT. The CDR3 consists of 14 residues. The junction had 7 bases not matched to a gene; V was cut back by 5 bases and J by 5 bases. This chain's CDR3 is CASSPRTGKETQYF. The CDR3 DNA sequence: TGTGCCAGCAGTCCCCGGACAGGGAAGGAGACCCAGTACTTC.

The genes are TRBV4-1 and TRBJ2-5, with 8 bases lining up with TRBD2. CDR3 length: 15 residues. Germline CDR1 and CDR2: MGHRA and YSYEKL. Germline trimming cut 2 bases from V and 5 bases from J; bases unmatched to any gene: 7. CDR3 residues: CASSQRFGGAETQYF. In nucleotides, the CDR3 is TGCGCCAGCAGCCAACGTTTCGGGGGGGCGGAGACCCAGTACTTC.

The rearrangement links TRBV5-1 to TRBJ2-1; D is possibly TRBD2 (7 bases). Germline CDR1 SGHRS, CDR2 YFSETQ. This CDR3 comprises 16 residues. V shed 0 bases and J shed 7 bases, with 17 bases lying between them. The CDR3 DNA sequence: TGCGCCAGCAGCTTGGGGGCACAGGGAGGGACGAATGAGCAGTTCTTC. Translating gives CASSLGAQGGTNEQFF.